Described below is a single T cell receptor (beta chain) sequence and its context. Its specificity is unknown. This sample is part of a study of cytomegalovirus exposure and HLA in healthy donors. Study as a whole: Unique TCR beta sequences numbering some 110 million came from 190 million or so T cells in an earlier analysis. The study's early data release held 80 million to 95 million unique TCRs from HLA-typed donors. Findings of the study overall: Follow-up analysis seemed to connect common viral pathogens with several of the most significant clusters identified.

60 Vbeta and 13 Jbeta primers were used in PCR. Profiled with immunoSEQ multiplex PCR; TCRdb holds only in-frame clones, not every one. The sample has under 150,000 clones, 77% seen once; the top ten hold roughly 4.9%. The TCR sequence derives from a woman in her forties or fifties in good health and CMV-seronegative. Sequencing was done on a sample of PBMCs.

CDR3 loop: CAWSVMGAEETQYF. CDR3 nucleotide sequence: TGTGCCTGGAGTGTCATGGGGGCGGAAGAGACCCAGTACTTC. This sequence joins TRBV30 and TRBJ2-5; weak D call: TRBD1 (6 bases). The CDR3 runs 14 residues. Per germline, CDR1 GTSNPN and CDR2 SVGIG (reference sequence). With 0 bases removed from V and 3 bases from J, the gap between germline ends came to 11 bases.